Shown below are 11 T cell receptor beta chains from a single sample sequenced in a study of T cells in Graves' hyperthyroidism and ophthalmopathy. From RNA transcripts, TCR beta CDR3 regions were amplified. TCR CDR3 regions were first amplified by RT-PCR with HTBI primers. TCRdb recomputed calls from the multiplex PCR reads with MiXCR, one row per CDR3 protein. The sample comprises some 700,000 distinct CDR3 sequences, 17% of which are singletons, and about 16% rests with the top ten. Sequencing input: blood. Source of these receptors: a man in his fifties with Graves' hyperthyroidism.

This clonotype was seen many times. The gene calls are TRBV7-8 and TRBJ2-7, with D tentatively TRBD2 (6 bases). Germline lookup yields CDR1 SGHVS and CDR2 FQNEAQ. V lost 0 bases to trimming and J lost 2 bases, with 14 bases between them. The CDR3 loop spans 16 amino acids. CDR3 coding DNA: TGTGCCAGCAGCTTAGCGGAGGGGCAGGTGGCCTACGAGCAGTACTTC. Protein: CASSLAEGQVAYEQYF.

The table lists this clonotype with many counts. The chain couples TRBV2 to TRBJ2-1, with D possibly matching TRBD1 (5 bases). The ends were cut back, 4 bases at V and 9 bases at J, with 19 bases in the middle. This CDR3 is 15 amino acids long. The germline V gene has CDR1 SNHLY and CDR2 FYNNEI. In DNA, the CDR3 is TGTGCCAGCAGTGTGACCCACCCAGGGATAAGTGAGCAGTTCTTC. It is translated as CASSVTHPGISEQFF.

The gene calls are TRBV5-1 and TRBJ2-1; D might be TRBD1 (5 bases). The germline gives CDR1 SGHRS, CDR2 YFSETQ. The CDR3 is 15 amino acids. The germline V and J ends were trimmed by 0 bases and 2 bases, with 9 bases remaining between them. This chain's CDR3 is CASSLGATAYNEQFF. CDR3 DNA: TGCGCCAGCAGCTTGGGGGCGACAGCCTACAATGAGCAGTTCTTC.

The chain links TRBV29-1 to TRBJ2-7; TRBD1 matches at 11 bases. CDR3 length equals 13 residues. Trimming cost V 7 bases and J 7 bases; bases outside gene matches: 9. From germline, CDR1 is SQVTM and CDR2 ANQGSEA. The CDR3 region has the DNA TGCAGCGCCGCCGGGACAGGGGGAAGTGAGCAGTACTTC. This codes for CSAAGTGGSEQYF.

This clonotype came up many times. This chain links TRBV27 with TRBJ1-2, with a weak D call TRBD1 (6 bases). The CDR3 totals 13 residues. Germline-derived CDR1 and CDR2 are MNHEY and SMNVEV (reference sequence). V was trimmed by 9 bases and J by 2 bases, leaving 13 bases between them. The CDR3 protein is CASSGARNYGYTF. The CDR3 nucleotides read TGTGCCAGTTCAGGGGCCCGAAACTATGGCTACACCTTC.

The V gene is TRBV6-1, the J gene TRBJ2-1, with 8 bases identical to TRBD2. Germline CDR1 is MNHNS and CDR2 is SASEGT. This CDR3 region has 16 residues. Losses at the gene ends were 7 bases for V and 4 bases for J; bases not matched to a gene: 12. This CDR3 reads CASKGVLADSYNEQFF. The CDR3 region has the DNA TGTGCCAGCAAGGGGGTACTAGCGGATAGTTACAATGAGCAGTTCTTC.

The chain employs TRBV28 and TRBJ2-1; 9 positions agree with TRBD1. Germline values: CDR1 MDHEN, CDR2 SYDVKM. J was trimmed by 0 bases and V by 5 bases; bases with no gene match: 8. The CDR3 runs to 17 residues. As DNA, the CDR3 is TGTGCCAGCAGTCCGATAGACAGGGGGAGCTCCTACAATGAGCAGTTCTTC. As protein: CASSPIDRGSSYNEQFF.

At least ten counts were recorded for this clonotype. This chain links TRBV28 with TRBJ2-7; D is perhaps TRBD2 (7 bases). CDR3 length equals 16 residues. CDR1 and CDR2 (germline): MDHEN, SYDVKM. V was trimmed by 2 bases and J by 2 bases, leaving 16 bases between them. CDR3 loop: CASSLRGGAITYEQYF. The CDR3 bases are TGTGCCAGCAGTTTAAGGGGGGGGGCGATCACCTACGAGCAGTACTTC.

As regards this clonotype: One junction end does not reproduce the germline sequence, and a read error may be involved. The V and J genes are TRBV5-5 and TRBJ1-4, with D maybe TRBD1 (6 bases). The germline V gene has CDR1 SGHKS and CDR2 YYEKEE (reference sequence). This CDR3 is built from 13 residues. The CDR3 DNA sequence: TGTGCCTGCAGCTTGGGCAGGGGAACGGAACTGTTTTTT. It is translated as CACSLGRGTELFF.

About this clonotype: A much larger clone lies one base from this, so it may be a read error. This chain connects TRBV12-3 or TRBV12-4 to TRBJ2-3; TRBD2 might be the D (6 bases). CDR3 length equals 15 residues. CDR3 region: CASSEGGVITGTQYF. For the CDR3, the DNA is TGTGCCAGCAGCGAAGGCGGGGTAATCACAGGTACGCAGTATTTT.

There are a few counts of this clonotype. This chain connects TRBV6-4 to TRBJ1-1; no definite D call. CDR1 MRHNA and CDR2 SNTAGT come from the germline V gene. Trimming removed 7 bases at V and 1 base at J, with 13 bases between. The CDR3 extends over 14 amino acids. This CDR3 is CASKQEPGNTEAFF. DNA for the CDR3: TGTGCCAGCAAGCAGGAGCCAGGGAACACTGAAGCTTTCTTT.